A single sample is the source of the 21 T cell receptor beta chains below, sequenced in a study of blood T cells in healthy people across ages. A second PCR, run for roughly 7 to 11 cycles, used a sample-barcoded 5' primer plus a J-beta primer mix. TCRdb reanalysed the 5' RACE reads using MiXCR and keeps one entry per CDR3 protein. Of some 900,000 distinct CDR3 sequences in the sample, about 28% are singletons; the top ten hold 17%. The sequenced material came from blood. These receptors all stem from a woman of 80 years or more in good health.

This clonotype was seen more than once but under ten times. The rearrangement links TRBV2 to TRBJ2-5, with 10 bases matching TRBD1. The end of the DNA is better explained by TRBJ2-7, so the J call may be wrong. The germline gives CDR1 SNHLY, CDR2 FYNNEI. CDR3 length equals 15 residues. The CDR3 region is CASSVVTGGLDEQYF. The CDR3 DNA follows: TGTGCCAGCAGTGTTGTGACAGGGGGCTTGGACGAGCAGTACTTC.

This clonotype was detected once. V usage is TRBV9 and J usage is TRBJ1-1; D unresolved. The ends were cut back, 0 bases at V and 3 bases at J, with 6 bases in the middle. This CDR3 comprises 13 residues. The germline V gene has CDR1 SGDLS and CDR2 YYNGEE. CDR3 in amino acids: CASSVGADTEAFF. The CDR3 DNA reads TGTGCCAGCAGCGTAGGGGCTGACACTGAAGCTTTCTTT.

This clonotype came up many times. This chain links TRBV5-1 with TRBJ2-1, with TRBD2 matching over 10 bases. Trimming cost V 5 bases and J 8 bases; bases outside gene matches: 4. Germline CDR1 SGHRS, CDR2 YFSETQ. This CDR3 comprises 13 residues. CDR3 nucleotide sequence: TGCGCCAGCAGGGCAAGCGGGGGGGATGAGCAGTTCTTC. This codes for CASRASGGDEQFF.

A remark on this clonotype: A read error is possible here, since a much larger clone lies one base away. J is TRBJ2-3 and V is TRBV2; D gene ambiguous. This CDR3 is built from 13 residues. Germline CDR1 and CDR2: SNHLY and FYNNEI. Here the CDR3 DNA reads TGTGCCTGCAGGTTCGGCGCAACAGATACGCAGTATTTT. This encodes CACRFGATDTQYF.

This clonotype showed up many times. The gene calls are TRBV15 and TRBJ2-7; D might be TRBD2 (6 bases). CDR3 length: 15 amino acids. Per germline, CDR1 LNHNV and CDR2 YYDKDF (reference sequence). V shed 1 base and J shed 7 bases, with 17 bases lying between them. CDR3: CATSRGQGGDLEQYF. CDR3 DNA sequence: TGTGCCACCAGCAGAGGCCAAGGAGGGGATCTGGAGCAGTACTTC.

There are a few counts of this clonotype. The rearrangement joins TRBV5-1 to TRBJ1-5, with a weak D call TRBD1 (5 bases). The CDR3 has 16 amino acids. V was clipped by 4 bases and J by 0 bases, with 14 bases between them. Germline V gene sequence: CDR1 SGHRS, CDR2 YFSETQ. CDR3 nucleotide sequence: TGCGCCAGCAGCCTGGGACTCTTAGATAGCAATCAGCCCCAGCATTTT. Residues: CASSLGLLDSNQPQHF.

Remarks on this clonotype: Since a much larger clone is just one base distant, this may be a read error. The V gene is TRBV7-9, the J gene TRBJ2-1; no reliable D call. The CDR3 is made up of 15 amino acids. Germline V CDR1 and CDR2: SEHNR, FQNEAQ (reference sequence). CDR3 DNA: TGTGCCAGCAGCTTCCCATGGGGATTGACCAATGGGCAGTTCTTC. The encoded protein is CASSFPWGLTNGQFF. The complete variable domain, with remaining parts taken from reference TRBV7-9 and TRBJ2-1, reads DTGVSQNPRHKITKRGQNVTFRCDPISEHNRLYWYRQTLGQGPEFLTYFQNEAQLEKSRLLSDRFSAERPKGSFSTLEIQRTEQGDSAMYLCASSFPWGLTNGQFFGPGTRLTVL.

At least ten counts were recorded for this clonotype. The V call is TRBV10-3, the J call TRBJ2-3; no reliable D call. Germline CDR1 and CDR2: ENHRY and SYGVKD. V shed 4 bases and J shed 2 bases, with 10 bases lying between them. This CDR3 comprises 14 residues. The CDR3 loop is CAISVGKDTDTQYF. The CDR3 DNA sequence: TGTGCCATCAGTGTGGGCAAAGACACAGATACGCAGTATTTT.

The gene calls are TRBV7-9 and TRBJ2-5, with TRBD2 matching over 10 bases. Germline values: CDR1 SEHNR, CDR2 FQNEAQ (reference sequence). J was trimmed by 0 bases and V by 4 bases; bases with no gene match: 5. The CDR3 is 16 amino acids. The CDR3 spells CASSSPGLAYQETQYF. The CDR3 nucleotides read TGTGCCAGCAGCTCGCCGGGACTAGCGTACCAAGAGACCCAGTACTTC.

The rearrangement joins TRBV20-1 to TRBJ1-5; D perhaps matches TRBD1 (5 bases). The germline V gene has CDR1 DFQATT and CDR2 SNEGSKA (reference sequence). The CDR3 length is 12 residues. Trimming stripped 3 bases from V and 6 bases from J, with 9 bases between. The DNA for the CDR3 is TGCAGTGCTAGGGAGGGGTTTCAGCCCCAGCATTTT. It encodes CSAREGFQPQHF.

The table lists this clonotype with many counts. V and J are TRBV20-1 and TRBJ2-1; D not resolved. Germline loops: CDR1 DFQATT, CDR2 SNEGSKA (reference sequence). V was cut by 2 bases and J by 5 bases, with 4 bases left in between. The CDR3 is 11 amino acids. CDR3 region: CSARWDNEQFF. CDR3 in DNA: TGCAGTGCTAGATGGGACAATGAGCAGTTCTTC.

This clonotype was recorded many times. V is TRBV3-1 and J is TRBJ2-3; no clear D gene. The germline V gene has CDR1 LGHDT and CDR2 YNNKEL (reference sequence). This CDR3 spans 14 amino acids. Deletions cut 4 bases from V and 4 bases from J, with 12 bases between. The CDR3 DNA sequence: TGTGCCAGCAGCCTAAACGGGCTGGCAGATACGCAGTATTTT. It yields the protein CASSLNGLADTQYF.

This clonotype was counted a few times. CDR3 residues: CASSNEGLGTRYDYGYTF. The CDR3 coding sequence is TGTGCCAGCAGCAACGAAGGGCTAGGAACAAGGTACGACTATGGCTACACCTTC. V and J are TRBV9 and TRBJ1-2; D call uncertain. Germline assignment: CDR1 SGDLS and CDR2 YYNGEE. V dropped 4 bases and J dropped 3 bases, with 25 bases sitting between them. This CDR3 region has 18 residues.

There are many counts of this clonotype. V and J are TRBV5-1 and TRBJ2-1, with D perhaps TRBD1 or TRBD2 (5 bases each). Germline CDR1 and CDR2: SGHRS and YFSETQ. Trimming left V 0 bases short and J 5 bases short, with 18 bases between. The CDR3 covers 17 residues. The CDR3 region has the DNA TGCGCCAGCAGCTTGGCTCCCGCCGGGACCGGCAACAATGAGCAGTTCTTC. Translation gives CASSLAPAGTGNNEQFF.

The sample holds many counts of this clonotype. The chain carries TRBV7-9 and TRBJ1-6; weak D call: TRBD1 (5 bases). V was pared by 2 bases and J by 7 bases, with 12 bases between. There are 15 residues in the CDR3. CDR1 and CDR2 (germline): SEHNR, FQNEAQ (reference sequence). For the CDR3, the DNA is TGTGCCAGCAGCTTATCGGAGGGGAGGAATTCACCCCTCCACTTT. Its translation is CASSLSEGRNSPLHF.

The chain's CDR3 is CASSFGMITDTQYF. CDR3 sequence (DNA): TGTGCCAGCAGTTTTGGCATGATCACAGATACGCAGTATTTT. The V and J genes are TRBV12-3 or TRBV12-4 and TRBJ2-3; no firm D call. V was clipped by 3 bases and J by 2 bases, with 9 bases between them. The length of the CDR3 is 14 residues.

The chain uses TRBV12-3 or TRBV12-4 and TRBJ1-4; 7 bases are shared with TRBD1. The V segment lost 6 bases and the J segment 0 bases; nucleotides outside the gene matches: 16. The CDR3 length is 19 residues. The CDR3 nucleotides are TGTGCCAGCAGCTTTGGGCGGGGACAGAGATTTGCAACTAATGAAAAACTGTTTTTT. Translation gives CASSFGRGQRFATNEKLFF.

This clonotype was seen only a few times. This may arise from a read error, as a much more abundant clone is one base away. V usage is TRBV20-1 and J usage is TRBJ2-5, with D unclear. Germline CDR1 is DFQATT and CDR2 is SNEGSKA (reference sequence). V was cut by 3 bases and J by 11 bases, with 13 bases left in between. The CDR3 has 11 residues. This CDR3 is CSASVYNEQYF. The DNA for the CDR3 is TGCAGTGCTAGCGTCTACAATGAGCAGTACTTC.

The chain has TRBV7-9 and TRBJ2-4; D remains unclear. CDR1 and CDR2 from the germline V gene are SEHNR and FQNEAQ (reference sequence). V dropped 3 bases and J dropped 1 base, with 13 bases sitting between them. The CDR3 length is 16 residues. The DNA for the CDR3 is TGTGCCAGCAGCTTTGATCTGGATTTTGCCAAAAACATTCAGTACTTC. Its protein is CASSFDLDFAKNIQYF. The full variable domain, rest sourced from reference TRBV7-9 and TRBJ2-4, is DTGVSQNPRHKITKRGQNVTFRCDPISEHNRLYWYRQTLGQGPEFLTYFQNEAQLEKSRLLSDRFSAERPKGSFSTLEIQRTEQGDSAMYLCASSFDLDFAKNIQYFGAGTRLSVL.

About this clonotype: Given a much more abundant clone one base away, this may be a read error. The chain links TRBV12-3 or TRBV12-4 to TRBJ2-5; D perhaps matches TRBD1 (6 bases). CDR3 length: 14 amino acids. The V and J ends lost 6 bases and 11 bases respectively, with 22 bases between them. The CDR3 spells CASSRDTGYNEQYF. The DNA for the CDR3 is TGTGCCAGCAGCCGGGACACAGGATACAATGAGCAGTACTTC.

This clonotype was seen repeatedly, ten times or more. The V and J genes are TRBV6-5 and TRBJ1-6; 8 nucleotides match TRBD1. The V gene end was trimmed by 2 bases and the J gene end by 7 bases; junction bases not matched to a gene: 7. This CDR3 has 16 residues. CDR1 MNHEY and CDR2 SVGAGI come from the germline V gene. The CDR3 loop is CASSYGQGGINSPLHF. The CDR3, as DNA: TGTGCCAGCAGTTACGGACAGGGCGGGATAAATTCACCCCTCCACTTT.